This T cell receptor beta chain originates from a study of cytomegalovirus exposure and HLA in healthy donors. This CDR3 has 15 residues. The V end was cut by 6 bases, the J end by 2 bases, with 14 bases between. Germline-derived CDR1 and CDR2 are MDHEN and SYDVKM. The PCR had 60 Vbeta and 13 Jbeta primers. Libraries were prepared by immunoSEQ multiplex PCR; TCRdb keeps only in-frame clonotypes and omits some of them. Of more than 95,000 clones listed, about two thirds were seen once; the top ten hold less than 5%. This clone was counted between two and nine times. Its specificity is not known. Study results and caveats: Later on, an analysis found that several of the most significant clusters appeared to be linked to common viral pathogens, which included parvovirus B19. The authors listed approximately 150 TCR beta chains as cytomegalovirus-associated.

Sequenced: PBMCs. This chain uses TRBV28 with TRBJ2-1; tentatively, D is TRBD2 (5 bases). This TCR was recovered from a man aged 55 to 70 in good health and CMV-seropositive. In DNA form, the CDR3 reads TGTGCCAGCAGCCCTCGGACTCCTCCCTACAATGAGCAGTTCTTC. Translating it yields CASSPRTPPYNEQFF.